This TCR beta chain appears in the sequencing data of a study of CD8 T cells in acute hepatitis C reinfection. Time point meaning: naive CD8 control sorted from an acute-time-point sample. This clone was seen only once. Its antigen is still unknown. V lost 5 bases to trimming and J lost 2 bases, with 14 bases between them. CDR3 size: 14 residues. The germline V gene has CDR1 SGHRS and CDR2 YFSETQ. Profiling relied on immunoSEQ multiplex PCR, and the TCRdb table lists in-frame clones only, not all of them. The sample shows tens of thousands of clones, 85% to 90% of them seen only once. General study points: Bulk TCRbeta-only sequencing left public clonotype pairing undetermined. NS3-1073 specific cells were too rare to sort at chronic follow-up.

This receptor was taken from a man aged 25-40 years with chronic hepatitis C. Sequenced input: naive CD8+ T cells from PBMCs. The chain employs TRBV5-1 and TRBJ2-7; no reliable D call. The CDR3, as DNA: TGCGCCAGCAGTAAAGGTCGAGATACCTACGAGCAGTACTTC. As protein: CASSKGRDTYEQYF.